The 30 T cell receptor beta chains below come from one sample, sequenced in a study of cytotoxic CD8 clonotypes in ibrutinib-treated CLL. Generated by immunoSEQ multiplex PCR, the TCRdb table keeps only in-frame clones and is missing some. The sample records approximately 190,000 clones, approximately 75% being singletons. The sample was PBMCs, taken after 12 months of ibrutinib treatment. The receptors derive from a human donor with chronic lymphocytic leukemia.

The chain recombines TRBV5-1 with TRBJ2-1; TRBD2 aligns across 11 bases. CDR3 length equals 17 residues. V shed 4 bases and J 6 bases; nucleotides not matched to a gene: 12. In germline, CDR1 is SGHRS, CDR2 YFSETQ. The CDR3 spells CASSKTSGVQVGNEQFF. CDR3 coding DNA: TGCGCCAGCAGCAAGACTAGCGGGGTACAGGTGGGCAATGAGCAGTTCTTC.

This clone appeared a single time. This chain links TRBV11-2 with TRBJ2-3; perhaps TRBD2 as D (6 bases). The germline V gene has CDR1 SGHAT and CDR2 FQNNGV. Between the trimmed V and J ends, which lost 1 base and 0 bases, there was a span of 11 bases. The CDR3 is made up of 16 amino acids. The CDR3 DNA is TGTGCCAGCAGCTTAGGGTTTGCGGGGAGCACAGATACGCAGTATTTT. Translation: CASSLGFAGSTDTQYF.

The V gene is TRBV5-1, the J gene TRBJ2-7; D perhaps matches TRBD2 (6 bases). Germline V gene lookup returns CDR1 SGHRS and CDR2 YFSETQ. With 6 bases removed from V and 3 bases from J, the gap between germline ends came to 25 bases. There are 17 residues in the CDR3. CDR3 loop: CASTPSGLHQRRYEQYF. The DNA for the CDR3 is TGCGCCAGCACCCCGAGCGGGTTACATCAGCGCCGCTACGAGCAGTACTTC.

The V call is TRBV27, the J call TRBJ2-7, with D possibly matching TRBD1 (5 bases). The germline CDR1 and CDR2 sequences are MNHEY and SMNVEV (reference sequence). V lost 2 bases and J 5 bases, leaving 16 bases between the germline ends. This CDR3 is 15 amino acids long. This chain's CDR3 is CASSLRQGSVNEQYF. The CDR3 region has the DNA TGTGCCAGCAGTTTACGTCAGGGTTCTGTTAACGAGCAGTACTTC.

The J gene is TRBJ1-6, the V gene TRBV7-9; possible D gene TRBD1, 5 bases. Germline-derived CDR1 and CDR2 are SEHNR and FQNEAQ (reference sequence). V lost 8 bases, J lost 6 bases, and 14 bases lay in between. There are 14 residues in the CDR3. Here the CDR3 reads CASGGTGRNSPLHF. The CDR3 DNA follows: TGTGCCAGCGGGGGGACCGGGCGTAATTCACCCCTCCACTTT.

The chain has TRBV6-5 and TRBJ1-1; D remains ambiguous. Per the germline V gene, CDR1 is MNHEY and CDR2 is SVGAGI. Trimming took 2 bases from V and 0 from J, leaving 10 bases between them. The CDR3 has 15 amino acids. The CDR3 bases are TGTGCCAGCAGTTACGCCCACAGTATGAACACTGAAGCTTTCTTT. The encoded protein is CASSYAHSMNTEAFF.

The V and J genes are TRBV18 and TRBJ1-2, with 10 positions matching TRBD1. V was pared by 2 bases and J by 4 bases, with 4 bases of the junction left unmatched. The CDR3 sequence is 15 residues long. CDR1 is KGHSH and CDR2 is LQKENI in the germline V gene. The CDR3 region is CASSPGTGEAYGYTF. The DNA for the CDR3 is TGTGCCAGCTCACCAGGGACAGGGGAGGCCTATGGCTACACCTTC.

This chain joins TRBV5-1 and TRBJ2-1; 11 nucleotides line up with TRBD2. Germline V gene data show CDR1 as SGHRS and CDR2 as YFSETQ. J gave up 4 bases and V 2 bases, and 2 bases lay outside the gene matches. The CDR3 loop spans 15 amino acids. CDR3 bases: TGCGCCAGCAGCTTTAGCGGGGGGGAATACAATGAGCAGTTCTTC. Translation gives CASSFSGGEYNEQFF.

The V and J genes are TRBV19 and TRBJ2-1; 8 bases fit TRBD2. V lost 7 bases to trimming and J lost 0 bases; unmatched junction nucleotides: 5. The CDR3 has 15 amino acids. Per the germline V gene, CDR1 is LNHDA and CDR2 is SQIVND (reference sequence). For the CDR3, the DNA is TGTGCCAGTAATCGGGGGGGAAACTCCTACAATGAGCAGTTCTTC. Its protein is CASNRGGNSYNEQFF.

The chain employs TRBV6-5 and TRBJ1-4, with D uncertain. Germline values: CDR1 MNHEY, CDR2 SVGAGI. The V end was cut by 9 bases, the J end by 0 bases, with 5 bases between. The CDR3 has 12 residues. The CDR3, as DNA: TGTGCCAGTAGCGCAACTAATGAAAAACTGTTTTTT. Protein sequence: CASSATNEKLFF.

Only one count was recorded for this clone. This rearrangement joins TRBV28 to TRBJ2-1, with D possibly being TRBD2 (6 bases). CDR1 MDHEN and CDR2 SYDVKM come from the germline V gene. Trimming stripped 10 bases from V and 3 bases from J, with 10 bases between. This CDR3 comprises 12 residues. The CDR3: CATWDFYNEQFF. The CDR3 nucleotides read TGTGCCACTTGGGACTTCTACAATGAGCAGTTCTTC.

This clone was seen just once. DNA for the CDR3: TGTGCCAGCTCACCAGGCGGGACAGGCCGAGAGGGAGAGACCCAGTACTTC. It specifies CASSPGGTGREGETQYF. The V call is TRBV18, the J call TRBJ2-5, with 8 bases fitting TRBD1. The CDR3 is made up of 17 amino acids. The V and J ends lost 2 bases and 4 bases, in that order; junction bases with no gene match: 12. CDR1 and CDR2 from the germline V gene are KGHSH and LQKENI.

The rearrangement uses TRBV28 and TRBJ2-7; unclear D gene. The germline gives CDR1 MDHEN, CDR2 SYDVKM. Trimming stripped 9 bases from V and 5 bases from J, with 8 bases between. This CDR3 comprises 10 residues. The CDR3 region has the DNA TGTGCCAGAACGTATAACGAGCAGTACTTC. It specifies CARTYNEQYF.

The DNA for the CDR3 is TGCGCCAGCAGCCGGACAGGGTACCTCTCTGGAAACACCATATATTTT. Its translation is CASSRTGYLSGNTIYF. The rearrangement links TRBV4-1 to TRBJ1-3; the match to TRBD1 covers 8 bases. V shed 4 bases and J 0 bases; nucleotides not matched to a gene: 5. Germline loops: CDR1 MGHRA, CDR2 YSYEKL. The CDR3 sequence is 16 residues long.

This chain connects TRBV5-4 to TRBJ1-6, with TRBD1 as a possible D gene (5 bases). The length of the CDR3 is 14 residues. V was cut by 3 bases and J by 7 bases, with 11 bases left in between. The germline gives CDR1 SGHNT, CDR2 YYREEE (reference sequence). DNA for the CDR3: TGTGCCAGCAGCTCGTCTTGGGGGAATTCACCCCTCCACTTT. Translation: CASSSSWGNSPLHF.

The chain has TRBV10-1 and TRBJ2-7; D may match TRBD1 or TRBD2 (6 bases each). The V gene lost 3 bases and the J gene lost 3 bases, with 12 bases spanning the gap. CDR1 is WNHNN, CDR2 SYGVQD, per germline (reference sequence). CDR3 length equals 14 residues. This CDR3 is CASSDRGGIYEQYF. Here the CDR3 DNA reads TGCGCCAGCAGTGACAGGGGAGGAATCTACGAGCAGTACTTC.

The chain uses TRBV5-4 and TRBJ1-2, with D hard to call. The CDR3 contains 15 residues. V lost 10 bases to trimming and J lost 6 bases, with 25 bases between them. Germline CDR1 reads SGHNT; CDR2 reads YYREEE (reference sequence). CDR3: CAAAAGKEAVHGYTF. The CDR3 coding sequence is TGTGCCGCAGCGGCAGGAAAGGAAGCGGTGCATGGCTACACCTTC.

The V gene is TRBV19, the J gene TRBJ2-5; 8 bases are shared with TRBD1. The CDR3 totals 16 residues. The V gene's germline CDR1 is LNHDA and CDR2 SQIVND (reference sequence). V lost 7 bases, J lost 4 bases, and 14 bases stayed unmatched. The CDR3 is CASTPTPQGTGETQYF. DNA for the CDR3: TGTGCCAGTACCCCAACCCCACAGGGGACAGGAGAGACCCAGTACTTC.

This clone was counted once. V and J are TRBV7-9 and TRBJ1-5; D uncertain. The germline CDR1 and CDR2 sequences are SEHNR and FQNEAQ (reference sequence). With 4 bases removed from V and 8 bases from J, the gap between germline ends came to 15 bases. This CDR3 is built from 14 residues. CDR3: CASSSEFLVEPQHF. As DNA, the CDR3 is TGTGCCAGCAGCTCCGAGTTCTTAGTTGAGCCCCAGCATTTT.

J is TRBJ1-5 and V is TRBV7-8; 8 bases match TRBD1. Per germline, CDR1 SGHVS and CDR2 FQNEAQ. This CDR3 has 15 amino acids. V lost 3 bases to trimming and J lost 7 bases; unmatched junction nucleotides: 8. The CDR3 is CASSLGRGLGQPQHF. The CDR3 region has the DNA TGTGCCAGCAGCTTGGGCAGGGGGCTGGGGCAGCCCCAGCATTTT.

The V and J genes are TRBV9 and TRBJ2-3, with unresolved D. The CDR3 is 10 amino acids. Germline CDR1 is SGDLS and CDR2 is YYNGEE. Trimming took 5 bases from V and 6 from J, leaving 4 bases between them. CDR3 in amino acids: CASSDDTQYF. In DNA, the CDR3 is TGTGCCAGCAGTGATGATACGCAGTATTTT. The variable domain in full, completed from reference TRBV9 and TRBJ2-3, reads DSGVTQTPKHLITATGQRVTLRCSPRSGDLSVYWYQQSLDQGLQFLIQYYNGEERAKGNILERFSAQQFPDLHSELNLSSLELGDSALYFCASSDDTQYFGPGTRLTVL.

This clone turned up a few times. The rearrangement uses TRBV30 and TRBJ2-1; no clear D gene. The CDR3 runs to 12 residues. From germline, CDR1 is GTSNPN and CDR2 SVGIG (reference sequence). Trimming removed 0 bases from V and 4 bases from J, with 4 bases in between. CDR3 region: CAWSVSYNEQFF. DNA of the CDR3: TGTGCCTGGAGTGTGTCGTACAATGAGCAGTTCTTC.

The chain recombines TRBV18 with TRBJ2-7; 7 bases are shared with TRBD1. The CDR3 runs 15 residues. The ends lost 2 bases at V and 6 bases at J; junction bases unmatched: 10. CDR1 is KGHSH, CDR2 LQKENI, per germline. As DNA, the CDR3 is TGTGCCAGCTCACCAACTTCGGACAGGTGGGTCGAGCAGTACTTC. This translates into CASSPTSDRWVEQYF.

This clone showed up just once. V gene TRBV5-1 combines with J gene TRBJ2-1; 13 bases are a match to TRBD2. The CDR3 consists of 19 residues. Trimming at V came to 5 bases and at J to 3 bases, leaving 14 bases not matched to a gene. Germline V lookup: CDR1 SGHRS, CDR2 YFSETQ. The CDR3 DNA sequence: TGCGCCAGCAGTTACCCACTAGCGGGAGGGCCGGGAGACTACAATGAGCAGTTCTTC. It codes for CASSYPLAGGPGDYNEQFF. Together with reference TRBV5-1 and TRBJ2-1, the CDR3 gives the full variable domain: KAGVTQTPRYLIKTRGQQVTLSCSPISGHRSVSWYQQTPGQGLQFLFEYFSETQRNKGNFPGRFSGRQFSNSRSEMNVSTLELGDSALYLCASSYPLAGGPGDYNEQFFGPGTRLTVL.

The chain has TRBV5-1 and TRBJ2-6; 16 positions agree with TRBD2. With V trimmed by 3 bases and J by 2 bases, 2 bases remained unmatched. CDR1 is SGHRS, CDR2 YFSETQ, per germline. This CDR3 spans 18 amino acids. CDR3 protein: CASSSGTSGRAGANVLTF. The CDR3 DNA follows: TGCGCCAGCAGCTCAGGGACTAGCGGGAGGGCTGGGGCCAACGTCCTGACTTTC.

V gene TRBV7-2 combines with J gene TRBJ1-6; D not resolved. The CDR3 is made up of 13 amino acids. From germline, CDR1 is SGHTA and CDR2 FQGNSA. Trimming took 5 bases from V and 9 from J, leaving 11 bases between them. The CDR3 loop is CASSPAPRSPLHF. CDR3 DNA sequence: TGTGCCAGCAGCCCGGCCCCTCGTTCACCCCTCCACTTT.

The chain uses TRBV30 and TRBJ2-5, with D unclear. The germline V and J ends were trimmed by 2 bases and 6 bases, with 7 bases remaining between them. The V gene's germline CDR1 is GTSNPN and CDR2 SVGIG (reference sequence). The CDR3 is 11 amino acids. The chain's CDR3 is CAWSTTKTQYF. As DNA, the CDR3 is TGTGCCTGGAGTACCACCAAGACCCAGTACTTC.

The chain uses TRBV4-2 and TRBJ2-5, with 10 bases that match TRBD2. Germline CDR1 reads LGHNA; CDR2 reads YNFKEQ. The CDR3 totals 16 residues. Germline trimming cut 0 bases from V and 2 bases from J; bases unmatched to any gene: 3. In DNA form, the CDR3 reads TGTGCCAGCAGCCAAGATTGGACTAGCGGTCAAGAGACCCAGTACTTC. Its protein is CASSQDWTSGQETQYF.

V and J are TRBV30 and TRBJ2-6; D call uncertain. The ends were cut back, 0 bases at V and 0 bases at J, with 6 bases in the middle. Per germline, CDR1 GTSNPN and CDR2 SVGIG (reference sequence). This CDR3 comprises 15 residues. The CDR3 region is CAWSVGSSGANVLTF. The CDR3 DNA reads as TGTGCCTGGAGTGTGGGTTCCTCTGGGGCCAACGTCCTGACTTTC.

CDR3 loop: CASRAGPGAGEQYF. DNA of the CDR3: TGCGCCAGCCGGGCAGGGCCGGGAGCGGGGGAGCAGTACTTC. The V and J genes are TRBV5-1 and TRBJ2-7; 7 bases line up with TRBD2. The CDR3 spans 14 residues. Germline CDR1 reads SGHRS; CDR2 reads YFSETQ. V lost 7 bases to trimming and J lost 7 bases; unmatched junction nucleotides: 14. The whole variable domain, filled in from reference TRBV5-1 and TRBJ2-7, reads KAGVTQTPRYLIKTRGQQVTLSCSPISGHRSVSWYQQTPGQGLQFLFEYFSETQRNKGNFPGRFSGRQFSNSRSEMNVSTLELGDSALYLCASRAGPGAGEQYFGPGTRLTVT.